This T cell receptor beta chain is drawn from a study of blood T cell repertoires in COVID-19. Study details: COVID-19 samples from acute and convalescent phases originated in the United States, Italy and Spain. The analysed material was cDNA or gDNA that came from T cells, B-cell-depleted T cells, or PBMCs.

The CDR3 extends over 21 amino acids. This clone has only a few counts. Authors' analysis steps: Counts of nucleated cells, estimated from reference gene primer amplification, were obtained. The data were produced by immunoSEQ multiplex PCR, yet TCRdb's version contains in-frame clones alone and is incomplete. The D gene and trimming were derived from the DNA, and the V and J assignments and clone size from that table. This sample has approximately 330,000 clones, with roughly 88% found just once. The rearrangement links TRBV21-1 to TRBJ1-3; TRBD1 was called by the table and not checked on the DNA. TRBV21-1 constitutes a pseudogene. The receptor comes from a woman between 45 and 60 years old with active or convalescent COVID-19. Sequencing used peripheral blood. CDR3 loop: CASSKALCLTGGPLSGNTIYF. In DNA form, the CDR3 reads TGTGCCAGCAGCAAAGCGCTTTGTCTTACAGGGGGACCCCTGTCTGGAAACACCATATATTTT.